The following is a T cell receptor beta chain sequence with its context. Seattle enrolled patients during active infection and tracked them longitudinally. Assay used: immunoSEQ multiplex PCR; TCRdb lists only in-frame clones, some missing. The top ten hold roughly 0.79% of the sample, which has 200,000 to 250,000 clones, about nine tenths seen once. Trimming took off 4 bases at V and 0 bases at J, with 4 bases between the two ends. The CDR3 sequence is 14 residues long. The V gene's germline CDR1 is LGHDT and CDR2 YNNKEL (reference sequence). These data belong to a study of blood T cell repertoires in COVID-19. Study-wide background: Acute and convalescent COVID-19 specimens originated in the United States, Italy and Spain.

This sequence was found in a young man with COVID-19, enrolled during active disease. The material sequenced was peripheral blood. The chain joins TRBV3-1 (or the pseudogene TRBV3-2) to TRBJ2-6; D remains ambiguous. The CDR3 here is CASSRASGANVLTF. As DNA, the CDR3 is TGTGCCAGCAGCCGAGCCTCTGGGGCCAACGTCCTGACTTTC.